These 31 T cell receptor beta chains were all obtained from the same sample, sequenced in a study of blood T cell repertoires in COVID-19. Sequencing was performed with immunoSEQ multiplex PCR; in TCRdb, only in-frame clones are kept and a portion is missing. This sample carries more than 95,000 clones, 91% of them seen once, and the ten largest clones take approximately 5.6%. The sample was peripheral blood. Receptors were obtained from a human donor in a cohort sampled during active COVID-19.

The chain joins TRBV7-9 to TRBJ2-7; D not certain. CDR3 length: 14 residues. Trimming cost V 2 bases and J 2 bases, with 10 bases left between them. The germline V gene has CDR1 SEHNR and CDR2 FQNEAQ (reference sequence). The CDR3, as DNA: TGTGCCAGCAGCTTATCCGGGTTGGCCTACGAGCAGTACTTC. Its translation is CASSLSGLAYEQYF.

The chain has TRBV30 and TRBJ2-1; a possible D gene is TRBD2 (6 bases). The CDR3 is 12 residues long. The ends were cut back, 4 bases at V and 6 bases at J, with 10 bases in the middle. CDR1 and CDR2 from the germline V gene are GTSNPN and SVGIG (reference sequence). The CDR3 region is CAWNSGGNEQFF. CDR3 DNA: TGTGCCTGGAATTCCGGGGGCAATGAGCAGTTCTTC.

V usage is TRBV4-2 and J usage is TRBJ2-7; 7 bases align to TRBD2. The CDR3 loop spans 16 amino acids. The germline V gene encodes CDR1 LGHNA and CDR2 YNFKEQ. V lost 4 bases to trimming and J lost 4 bases; unmatched junction nucleotides: 13. The DNA of the CDR3 is TGTGCCAGCAGCCCGGTGGATGTGGGAGGGCCTTACGAGCAGTACTTC. It specifies CASSPVDVGGPYEQYF.

The chain links TRBV7-2 to TRBJ1-6, with D perhaps matching TRBD1 (6 bases). The CDR3 totals 17 residues. V dropped 1 base and J dropped 5 bases, with 15 bases sitting between them. Germline assignment: CDR1 SGHTA and CDR2 FQGNSA. CDR3 nucleotide sequence: TGTGCCAGCAGCTTAGTACTGGGAGGGGGTGATAATTCACCCCTCCACTTT. Its translation is CASSLVLGGGDNSPLHF.

The chain uses TRBV3-1 (or the pseudogene TRBV3-2) and TRBJ2-3; 13 nucleotides line up with TRBD2. The CDR3 is made up of 17 amino acids. J was trimmed by 2 bases and V by 4 bases; bases with no gene match: 6. Germline V gives CDR1 LGHDT, CDR2 YNNKEL (reference sequence). CDR3 in DNA: TGTGCCAGCAGCCCGAGACTAGCGGGGGGACCCACAGATACGCAGTATTTT. Its protein product is CASSPRLAGGPTDTQYF.

This chain uses TRBV7-2 with TRBJ1-6; unclear D gene. Per the germline V gene, CDR1 is SGHTA and CDR2 is FQGNSA. V shed 2 bases and J shed 9 bases, with 11 bases lying between them. CDR3 length: 14 residues. CDR3 coding DNA: TGTGCCAGCAGCTTAACCCCCGAGGTTTCACCCCTCCACTTT. It translates to CASSLTPEVSPLHF.

The gene calls are TRBV7-9 and TRBJ2-7; D is unresolved. Per germline, CDR1 SEHNR and CDR2 FQNEAQ (reference sequence). This CDR3 is built from 13 residues. The V end was cut by 3 bases, the J end by 6 bases, with 12 bases between. The CDR3 region has the DNA TGTGCCAGCAGCTTTGAGTCAAATTCCGAGCAGTACTTC. It specifies CASSFESNSEQYF.

CDR3 sequence (DNA): TGCGCCAGCAGTCAGGGCTTCATGGAGCAAGCTTTCTTT. Translated, it gives CASSQGFMEQAFF. The chain recombines TRBV4-1 with TRBJ1-1; D may be TRBD1 (5 bases). V was cut by 6 bases and J by 9 bases, with 17 bases left in between. CDR3 length: 13 residues. The germline V gene encodes CDR1 MGHRA and CDR2 YSYEKL.

This clone was detected only a few times. The chain is built from TRBV16 and TRBJ1-1; D is uncertain. This CDR3 has 13 amino acids. From germline, CDR1 is KGHSY and CDR2 FQNENV. V was clipped by 4 bases and J by 8 bases, with 14 bases between them. The CDR3 coding sequence is TGTGCCAGCAGCCCCATCGCGGGGAGCGAAGCTTTCTTT. It specifies CASSPIAGSEAFF. The full variable domain, with the rest looked up from reference TRBV16 and TRBJ1-1, is GEEVAQTPKHLVRGEGQKAKLYCAPIKGHSYVFWYQQVLKNEFKFLISFQNENVFDETGMPKERFSAKCLPNSPCSLEIQATKLEDSAVYFCASSPIAGSEAFFGQGTRLTVV.

The rearrangement uses TRBV27 and TRBJ1-1; maybe TRBD1 (5 bases). Germline V gene lookup returns CDR1 MNHEY and CDR2 SMNVEV (reference sequence). The length of the CDR3 is 15 residues. The V end was cut by 2 bases, the J end by 6 bases, with 16 bases between. CDR3 nucleotide sequence: TGTGCCAGCAGTTTAGAAGGGGCTGGGTTCTCTGAAGCTTTCTTT. The encoded protein is CASSLEGAGFSEAFF.

This chain connects TRBV4-2 to TRBJ2-7; D gene unclear. CDR1 LGHNA and CDR2 YNFKEQ come from the germline V gene. This CDR3 is built from 13 residues. V lost 2 bases and J 4 bases, leaving 9 bases between the germline ends. DNA for the CDR3: TGTGCCAGCAGCCAACAGGTGAAATACGAGCAGTACTTC. Its protein product is CASSQQVKYEQYF.

The chain has TRBV6-6 and TRBJ2-7, with 13 bases aligning to TRBD2. This CDR3 is built from 15 residues. The germline gives CDR1 MNHNY, CDR2 SVGAGI (reference sequence). The V gene end was trimmed by 7 bases and the J gene end by 2 bases; junction bases not matched to a gene: 5. Here the CDR3 reads CASTKGLAGAYEQYF. In DNA, the CDR3 is TGTGCCAGCACCAAAGGACTAGCGGGAGCCTACGAGCAGTACTTC.

This clone appeared once. The genes are TRBV5-6 and TRBJ2-1; D uncertain. The CDR3 is made up of 14 amino acids. Germline V gene sequence: CDR1 SGHDT, CDR2 YYEEEE. V lost 0 bases to trimming and J lost 1 base, with 5 bases between them. The DNA for the CDR3 is TGTGCCAGCAGCTTGGGTCTTTCCTACAATGAGCAGTTCTTC. Translated: CASSLGLSYNEQFF.

This clone has only one observation. The rearrangement joins TRBV28 to TRBJ1-1; TRBD1 might be the D (5 bases). The length of the CDR3 is 15 residues. Germline CDR1 is MDHEN and CDR2 is SYDVKM. The V and J ends lost 2 bases and 1 base respectively, with 11 bases between them. The CDR3 DNA sequence: TGTGCCAGCAGTTTACCCGGGGACTGGAACACTGAAGCTTTCTTT. Its protein product is CASSLPGDWNTEAFF.

V and J are TRBV5-5 and TRBJ2-7, with 8 bases that match TRBD1. Germline assignment: CDR1 SGHKS and CDR2 YYEKEE (reference sequence). V lost 6 bases and J lost 2; bases outside the gene matches: 4. The length of the CDR3 is 13 residues. CDR3 sequence (DNA): TGTGCCAGCATCCCGGGACAGGCCTACGAGCAGTACTTC. This encodes CASIPGQAYEQYF.

The V gene is TRBV10-3, the J gene TRBJ1-1; the match to TRBD1 covers 7 bases. CDR1 is ENHRY, CDR2 SYGVKD, per germline. CDR3 length equals 14 residues. V shed 5 bases, J shed 5 bases, and the junction held 8 bases outside the gene matches. The CDR3 coding sequence is TGTGCCATCAGTACAACAGGGGCTGGGACTGAAGCTTTCTTT. This codes for CAISTTGAGTEAFF.

The V and J genes are TRBV18 and TRBJ2-1, with D possibly matching TRBD1 (5 bases). V was trimmed by 2 bases and J by 0 bases, leaving 14 bases between them. Germline assignment: CDR1 KGHSH and CDR2 LQKENI. The CDR3 has 17 residues. The CDR3 nucleotides are TGTGCCAGCTCACCAAGGGGCGGCACCCGCTCCTACAATGAGCAGTTCTTC. The encoded protein is CASSPRGGTRSYNEQFF.

The rearrangement joins TRBV27 to TRBJ2-4, with 11 bases aligning to TRBD1. The germline V gene has CDR1 MNHEY and CDR2 SMNVEV (reference sequence). The CDR3 has 14 residues. V gave up 9 bases and J gave up 7 bases; unmatched junction bases: 8. In DNA, the CDR3 is TGTGCCAGTGCGGACAGGGGGCCTACCAACATTCAGTACTTC. This gives the protein CASADRGPTNIQYF.

This chain joins TRBV27 and TRBJ2-6; 7 bases fit TRBD1. CDR3 length: 15 residues. V was pared by 2 bases and J by 2 bases, with 0 bases of the junction left unmatched. Germline V CDR1 and CDR2: MNHEY, SMNVEV (reference sequence). The CDR3: CASSLGQAGANVLTF. CDR3 bases: TGTGCCAGCAGTTTAGGACAGGCTGGGGCCAACGTCCTGACTTTC.

This chain joins TRBV7-2 and TRBJ2-7; 7 bases map to TRBD2. The CDR3 extends over 15 amino acids. Germline CDR1 and CDR2: SGHTA and FQGNSA. The V and J ends lost 1 base and 5 bases, in that order; junction bases with no gene match: 8. The chain's CDR3 is CASSLVGGYGNEQYF. CDR3 in DNA: TGTGCCAGCAGCTTAGTGGGAGGGTATGGAAACGAGCAGTACTTC.

The rearrangement joins TRBV9 to TRBJ2-7, with D possibly TRBD2 on 6 matching bases. Germline assignment: CDR1 SGDLS and CDR2 YYNGEE. The CDR3 is made up of 15 amino acids. V was clipped by 2 bases and J by 4 bases, with 16 bases between them. The CDR3 region is CASSVGAEGFYEQYF. DNA of the CDR3: TGTGCCAGCAGCGTCGGGGCGGAGGGGTTTTACGAGCAGTACTTC.

This clone was counted only a few times. V gene TRBV7-2 combines with J gene TRBJ2-1, with 8 bases lining up with TRBD2. CDR1 and CDR2 (germline): SGHTA, FQGNSA. Losses at the gene ends were 4 bases for V and 13 bases for J; bases not matched to a gene: 12. This CDR3 comprises 14 residues. The CDR3 DNA reads TGTGCCAGCAGCTCACTAGTCCTTCGGGAGGGTCAGTTCTTC. Its translation: CASSSLVLREGQFF.

Only one count was recorded for this clone. The gene calls are TRBV9 and TRBJ2-7; D might be TRBD2 (5 bases). CDR1 SGDLS and CDR2 YYNGEE come from the germline V gene. Trimming left V 1 base short and J 5 bases short, with 10 bases between. The length of the CDR3 is 13 residues. The CDR3 coding sequence is TGTGCCAGCAGCGTAAGCGGCCGGGACGAGCAGTACTTC. Amino acid sequence: CASSVSGRDEQYF.

In DNA, the CDR3 is TGCGCCAGCGCGGGGAGTCCCCTTAATTTCTCACCCCTCCACTTT. It is translated as CASAGSPLNFSPLHF. The chain joins TRBV4-1 to TRBJ1-6, with D hard to call. V lost 8 bases to trimming and J lost 10 bases, with 21 bases between them. Germline V lookup: CDR1 MGHRA, CDR2 YSYEKL. There are 15 residues in the CDR3.

This clone was counted a single time. The chain links TRBV24-1 to TRBJ2-3; TRBD1 is a possible D gene (6 bases). Trimming took off 2 bases at V and 2 bases at J, with 25 bases between the two ends. The CDR3 is made up of 20 amino acids. Germline loops: CDR1 KGHDR, CDR2 SFDVKD. The CDR3 bases are TGTGCCACCAGTGATTCCAAGGCCTACAGAGGACAGACCCCCACAGATACGCAGTATTTT. As protein: CATSDSKAYRGQTPTDTQYF.

This clone has only one observation. This chain connects TRBV2 to TRBJ2-7, with 14 positions matching TRBD2. J gave up 3 bases and V 0 bases, and 7 bases lay outside the gene matches. The CDR3 spans 18 residues. Germline V gene lookup returns CDR1 SNHLY and CDR2 FYNNEI. The CDR3 sequence: CASSEAVRGTSGSYEQYF. The CDR3 nucleotides read TGTGCCAGCAGTGAAGCGGTTAGAGGGACTAGCGGGAGCTACGAGCAGTACTTC.

The chain recombines TRBV19 with TRBJ1-5; the D gene is possibly TRBD1 (5 bases). The ends were cut back, 3 bases at V and 3 bases at J, with 9 bases in the middle. The V gene's germline CDR1 is LNHDA and CDR2 SQIVND (reference sequence). This CDR3 has 14 residues. The CDR3 sequence is CASSIMTVNQPQHF. CDR3 DNA: TGTGCCAGTAGTATCATGACAGTCAATCAGCCCCAGCATTTT.

This clone occurred once. The V gene is TRBV5-4, the J gene TRBJ1-6; D is possibly TRBD1 (6 bases). V was cut by 0 bases and J by 6 bases, with 13 bases left in between. Germline-derived CDR1 and CDR2 are SGHNT and YYREEE (reference sequence). This CDR3 contains 16 residues. The CDR3 loop is CASSLGRAGVNSPLHF. DNA for the CDR3: TGTGCCAGCAGCTTGGGCCGGGCAGGGGTTAATTCACCCCTCCACTTT.

This clone came up once. This sequence joins TRBV6-2 or TRBV6-3 and TRBJ2-2, with D tentatively TRBD1 (6 bases). The CDR3 is 15 residues long. CDR1 is MNHEY and CDR2 is SVGEGT in the germline V gene. V dropped 2 bases and J dropped 6 bases, with 13 bases sitting between them. The CDR3 region is CASSYLWAGAGELFF. CDR3 coding DNA: TGTGCCAGCAGTTACCTGTGGGCAGGGGCCGGGGAGCTGTTTTTT.

This chain connects TRBV7-2 to TRBJ2-5, with D tentatively TRBD2 (6 bases). Germline CDR1 SGHTA, CDR2 FQGNSA. Trimming removed 4 bases from V and 5 bases from J, with 20 bases in between. CDR3 size: 16 residues. The chain's CDR3 is CASSSKAGRLGETQYF. CDR3 sequence (DNA): TGTGCCAGCAGCTCAAAGGCCGGTAGACTAGGGGAGACCCAGTACTTC.

The chain links TRBV21-1 to TRBJ2-3; the listed D gene, TRBD1, was not tested against the DNA. TRBV21-1 is a documented pseudogene. The CDR3 is 15 residues long. The CDR3 is CASSGGTVITDTQYF. In DNA, the CDR3 is TGTGCCAGCAGCGGGGGGACAGTTATCACAGATACGCAGTATTTT.